The T cell receptor (beta chain) under discussion was sequenced for a study of T cell responses to AZD1222 COVID-19 vaccine. Profiling relied on immunoSEQ multiplex PCR, and the TCRdb table lists in-frame clones only, not all of them. The repertoire holds under 200,000 clones, with about 92% as singletons. The sample in question was peripheral blood, obtained 28 days after the second AZD1222 dose. This receptor was obtained from an adult who received the AZD1222 COVID-19 vaccine.

The CDR3 is CASSPGGRGGFEAFF. As DNA, the CDR3 is TGTGCCAGCAGCCCCGGGGGGAGGGGTGGATTTGAAGCTTTCTTT. V and J are TRBV5-4 and TRBJ1-1; possibly TRBD1 for D (5 bases). CDR3 size: 15 residues. Deletions cut 4 bases from V and 7 bases from J, with 20 bases between. Germline CDR1 is SGHNT and CDR2 is YYREEE (reference sequence).